These 29 T cell receptor beta chains share one sample of origin, sequenced in a study of shared clonotypes between healthy human individuals (dated by TCRdb to between 2020 and 2021). CD8 naive samples were obtained by positive selection for CCR7 among CD45RO-negative cells, yielding a CD45RA+CCR7+ population from which TemRA cells were excluded. Libraries were constructed by the immunoSEQ multiplex PCR assay. This immuneACCESS table, as held by TCRdb, lists in-frame sequences with V and J called but not all clones. Of the missing ones, under half trace to an unresolved V gene in checked studies; the others have no known cause. This sample has around 640,000 clones in its table, and 96% of those were observed once. The top ten clones comprise around 0.1% of the sample. The sample taken for sequencing was naive CD8+ T cells sorted from blood. The sample's cell subset or site label, in plain terms: CD45RA+CCR7+. Receptor source: a woman aged 30 to 39 in good health.

This rearrangement joins TRBV9 to TRBJ1-3, with D hard to call. Germline values: CDR1 SGDLS, CDR2 YYNGEE. The CDR3 length is 18 residues. V was trimmed by 0 bases and J by 0 bases, leaving 16 bases between them. Here the CDR3 reads CASSVGVGLISSGNTIYF. CDR3 nucleotide sequence: TGTGCCAGCAGCGTAGGGGTAGGGTTGATTAGCTCTGGAAACACCATATATTTT.

The chain links TRBV11-2 to TRBJ2-1, with D possibly TRBD2 on 6 matching bases. This CDR3 contains 15 residues. The V gene's germline CDR1 is SGHAT and CDR2 FQNNGV. V lost 6 bases, J lost 3 bases, and 15 bases lay in between. Here the CDR3 DNA reads TGTGCCAGCAGGAGGCTCGGCGGGGACTACAATGAGCAGTTCTTC. It codes for CASRRLGGDYNEQFF.

The CDR3 sequence: CASSFHPDEQFF. CDR3 bases: TGTGCCAGCAGCTTTCACCCCGATGAGCAGTTCTTC. V gene TRBV7-9 combines with J gene TRBJ2-1; D remains unclear. Trimming cost V 3 bases and J 8 bases, with 8 bases left between them. CDR1 and CDR2 from the germline V gene are SEHNR and FQNEAQ (reference sequence). This CDR3 contains 12 residues.

The J gene is TRBJ2-7, the V gene TRBV28; 7 bases align to TRBD1. The CDR3 contains 15 residues. V shed 3 bases and J 2 bases; nucleotides not matched to a gene: 7. In germline, CDR1 is MDHEN, CDR2 SYDVKM. This CDR3 reads CASSFPATGPYEQYF. CDR3 in DNA: TGTGCCAGCAGTTTTCCTGCGACAGGGCCCTACGAGCAGTACTTC. The complete variable domain, with remaining parts taken from reference TRBV28 and TRBJ2-7, reads DVKVTQSSRYLVKRTGEKVFLECVQDMDHENMFWYRQDPGLGLRLIYFSYDVKMKEKGDIPEGYSVSREKKERFSLILESASTNQTSMYLCASSFPATGPYEQYFGPGTRLTVT.

The DNA of the CDR3 is TGTGCCAGCAGTGTTTCGACAGGGTCGTCCTACGAGCAGTACTTC. Amino acids: CASSVSTGSSYEQYF. The rearrangement joins TRBV6-4 to TRBJ2-7, with TRBD1 identical over 7 bases. From germline, CDR1 is MRHNA and CDR2 SNTAGT. The ends lost 4 bases at V and 1 base at J; junction bases unmatched: 7. The CDR3 sequence is 15 residues long.

To note about this clone: Other DNA sequences in the same sample also yield this CDR3. The chain employs TRBV11-1 and TRBJ2-7, with 7 bases identical to TRBD2. Germline trimming cut 1 base from V and 3 bases from J; bases unmatched to any gene: 0. This CDR3 region has 13 residues. Germline loops: CDR1 SGHAT, CDR2 FQDESV (reference sequence). For the CDR3, the DNA is TGTGCCAGCAGCTTAGAGCGGGACTACGAGCAGTACTTC. It is translated as CASSLERDYEQYF.

The V call is TRBV7-9, the J call TRBJ2-2, with unresolved D. V lost 10 bases and J 5 bases, leaving 11 bases between the germline ends. This CDR3 region has 12 residues. CDR1 is SEHNR, CDR2 FQNEAQ, per germline (reference sequence). The CDR3 DNA is TGTGCCACGCCTCCTAGAACCGGGGAGCTGTTTTTT. It is translated as CATPPRTGELFF.

Written as DNA, the CDR3 is TGTGCCAGCAGCCCCCCGGGGACTAGACGGGACAATGAGCAGTTCTTC. Protein product: CASSPPGTRRDNEQFF. The chain joins TRBV5-4 to TRBJ2-1; 8 positions match TRBD2. The length of the CDR3 is 16 residues. Trimming took 4 bases from V and 5 from J; bases not matched to a gene: 11. Germline V lookup: CDR1 SGHNT, CDR2 YYREEE (reference sequence).

This clone was recorded once. The chain uses TRBV11-2 and TRBJ1-2; D gene uncertain. Per the germline V gene, CDR1 is SGHAT and CDR2 is FQNNGV. V was clipped by 1 base and J by 3 bases, with 12 bases between them. This CDR3 is 15 amino acids long. The CDR3 sequence is CASSLGPISDYGYTF. The CDR3 DNA reads TGTGCCAGCAGCTTAGGGCCTATCTCGGACTATGGCTACACCTTC.

V is TRBV27 and J is TRBJ1-2; D perhaps matches TRBD1 (5 bases). The CDR3 spans 14 residues. From germline, CDR1 is MNHEY and CDR2 SMNVEV (reference sequence). Trimming cost V 7 bases and J 4 bases, with 16 bases left between them. The CDR3 region has the DNA TGTGCCAGCACCATGGCGGGGGGTGGCTATGGCTACACCTTC. Protein sequence: CASTMAGGGYGYTF.

The rearrangement links TRBV5-6 to TRBJ2-3; D gene ambiguous. Germline V lookup: CDR1 SGHDT, CDR2 YYEEEE. The CDR3 consists of 18 residues. The V end lost 5 bases, the J end lost 1 base, and 23 bases lay between the germline ends. CDR3 bases: TGTGCCAGCAGGCCGGGCTTGGTCCAAGGGCCGGGCACAGATACGCAGTATTTT. Its protein product is CASRPGLVQGPGTDTQYF.

The count of this clone is one. The chain has TRBV29-1 and TRBJ1-2; D unresolved. The germline V gene encodes CDR1 SQVTM and CDR2 ANQGSEA. V lost 0 bases to trimming and J lost 3 bases, with 5 bases between them. The CDR3 totals 12 residues. As DNA, the CDR3 is TGCAGCGTTGAAGATTTGGACTATGGCTACACCTTC. Protein: CSVEDLDYGYTF.

The table lists this clone with a count of one. V is TRBV27 and J is TRBJ2-2; D is possibly TRBD2 (5 bases). The V end lost 3 bases, the J end lost 4 bases, and 9 bases lay between the germline ends. The CDR3 runs 14 residues. Germline CDR1 reads MNHEY; CDR2 reads SMNVEV (reference sequence). This CDR3 reads CASSFVGSTGELFF. Written as DNA, the CDR3 is TGTGCCAGCAGTTTTGTGGGGAGCACCGGGGAGCTGTTTTTT.

This clone was detected only once. The chain links TRBV27 to TRBJ2-7; perhaps TRBD1 as D (8 bases). CDR3 length: 13 residues. Germline assignment: CDR1 MNHEY and CDR2 SMNVEV (reference sequence). V was cut by 6 bases and J by 2 bases, with 11 bases left in between. This CDR3 reads CASSTGGAYEQYF. In DNA, the CDR3 is TGTGCCAGCAGCACAGGGGGGGCCTACGAGCAGTACTTC.

The chain carries TRBV7-9 and TRBJ2-7; no clear D. This CDR3 spans 13 amino acids. Germline assignment: CDR1 SEHNR and CDR2 FQNEAQ (reference sequence). Trimming shortened V by 2 bases and J by 5 bases, and 10 bases separated the two germline ends. The CDR3 here is CASSLPLVDEQYF. DNA for the CDR3: TGTGCCAGCAGCTTACCCCTAGTTGACGAGCAGTACTTC.

The V and J genes are TRBV4-1 and TRBJ2-1; D gene ambiguous. The CDR3 extends over 12 amino acids. Trimming stripped 4 bases from V and 5 bases from J, with 6 bases between. Germline-derived CDR1 and CDR2 are MGHRA and YSYEKL. CDR3: CASSLRHNEQFF. CDR3 nucleotide sequence: TGCGCCAGCAGCCTTAGGCACAATGAGCAGTTCTTC.

This chain joins TRBV28 and TRBJ2-1, with D possibly being TRBD2 (5 bases). V lost 6 bases and J lost 7, with 22 bases in between. The CDR3 has 16 amino acids. Germline lookup yields CDR1 MDHEN and CDR2 SYDVKM. CDR3 in DNA: TGTGCCAGCAGGCCTGACGGTGGGAGATCGGGGAATGAGCAGTTCTTC. Amino acid sequence: CASRPDGGRSGNEQFF.

The J gene is TRBJ1-2, the V gene TRBV7-9, with a possible D match to TRBD1 (6 bases). CDR3 length equals 13 residues. Germline lookup yields CDR1 SEHNR and CDR2 FQNEAQ (reference sequence). The V end was cut by 8 bases, the J end by 7 bases, with 17 bases between. The CDR3 protein is CASSGARWSGYTF. The CDR3 DNA is TGTGCCAGCTCGGGGGCGCGATGGTCTGGCTACACCTTC.

The CDR3, as DNA: TGTGCCAGCAGCCAAGAACAGGGGGCAACCTCCTACGAGCAGTACTTC. It translates to CASSQEQGATSYEQYF. This rearrangement joins TRBV4-2 to TRBJ2-7; TRBD1 matches at 9 bases. The CDR3 is 16 residues long. V dropped 0 bases and J dropped 0; count of bases not matched to a gene: 3. CDR1 and CDR2 from the germline V gene are LGHNA and YNFKEQ.

The rearrangement joins TRBV13 to TRBJ2-3; the D gene is possibly TRBD2 (6 bases). V gave up 5 bases and J gave up 2 bases, with 11 bases separating them. From germline, CDR1 is PRHDT and CDR2 FYEKMQ (reference sequence). CDR3 length equals 14 residues. Here the CDR3 DNA reads TGTGCCAGCAGCCCGAGCGGGCACACAGATACGCAGTATTTT. It codes for CASSPSGHTDTQYF.

This clone appeared once. The chain joins TRBV7-9 to TRBJ2-3, with 12 bases aligning to TRBD2. The CDR3 contains 15 residues. Germline CDR1 SEHNR, CDR2 FQNEAQ (reference sequence). V lost 4 bases, J lost 6 bases, and 5 bases stayed unmatched. This CDR3 is CASSSSGREADTQYF. CDR3 DNA sequence: TGTGCCAGCAGCTCTAGCGGGAGGGAGGCGGATACGCAGTATTTT.

This sequence joins TRBV27 and TRBJ1-1; weak D call: TRBD1 (5 bases). The CDR3 is 17 amino acids. Germline-derived CDR1 and CDR2 are MNHEY and SMNVEV (reference sequence). Trimming pared 3 bases from V and 1 base from J, leaving 18 bases between. This chain's CDR3 is CASSFFPLRDGNTEAFF. The CDR3 bases are TGTGCCAGCAGTTTTTTCCCCCTTCGGGACGGGAACACTGAAGCTTTCTTT.

V usage is TRBV28 and J usage is TRBJ1-4; perhaps TRBD1 as D (5 bases). CDR1 is MDHEN and CDR2 is SYDVKM in the germline V gene. V lost 7 bases and J 5 bases, leaving 20 bases between the germline ends. This CDR3 spans 16 amino acids. CDR3 amino acids: CASTLEGEGRNEKLFF. The CDR3, as DNA: TGTGCCAGCACCTTAGAGGGTGAGGGGAGGAATGAAAAACTGTTTTTT.

V gene TRBV9 combines with J gene TRBJ1-1, with D uncertain. The length of the CDR3 is 14 residues. Trimming removed 4 bases from V and 4 bases from J, with 14 bases in between. Germline V gene sequence: CDR1 SGDLS, CDR2 YYNGEE. The CDR3 reads CASSLPGKGTEAFF. CDR3 nucleotide sequence: TGTGCCAGCAGCCTCCCGGGGAAAGGCACTGAAGCTTTCTTT.

V is TRBV5-1 and J is TRBJ2-5; maybe TRBD1 (5 bases). This CDR3 has 15 residues. Germline CDR1 SGHRS, CDR2 YFSETQ. V lost 4 bases to trimming and J lost 5 bases, with 18 bases between them. The CDR3 DNA is TGCGCCAGCAGCCAGCAGGGCCAGGGAAAGGAGACCCAGTACTTC. Protein: CASSQQGQGKETQYF.

In its sample, this clone was seen once. The chain employs TRBV11-2 and TRBJ2-5, with D perhaps TRBD1 (6 bases). Trimming left V 4 bases short and J 1 base short, with 10 bases between. The germline CDR1 and CDR2 sequences are SGHAT and FQNNGV. The CDR3 runs to 14 residues. The CDR3 here is CASSYQGPQETQYF. CDR3 sequence (DNA): TGTGCCAGCAGCTACCAGGGGCCCCAAGAGACCCAGTACTTC.

The chain carries TRBV28 and TRBJ2-1; the D is unclear. The CDR3 is made up of 14 amino acids. Germline V gene lookup returns CDR1 MDHEN and CDR2 SYDVKM. Trimming left V 3 bases short and J 0 bases short, with 6 bases between. In DNA, the CDR3 is TGTGCCAGCAGTTTCCAGCGCTCCTACAATGAGCAGTTCTTC. Translated: CASSFQRSYNEQFF. Full variable domain (remainder filled in from reference TRBV28 and TRBJ2-1): DVKVTQSSRYLVKRTGEKVFLECVQDMDHENMFWYRQDPGLGLRLIYFSYDVKMKEKGDIPEGYSVSREKKERFSLILESASTNQTSMYLCASSFQRSYNEQFFGPGTRLTVL.

This chain joins TRBV28 and TRBJ2-7; 10 bases match TRBD2. The CDR3 spans 17 residues. V shed 1 base and J 5 bases; nucleotides not matched to a gene: 11. Germline CDR1 MDHEN, CDR2 SYDVKM. The CDR3 is CASSLSLKAGGPHEQYF. Written as DNA, the CDR3 is TGTGCCAGCAGTTTATCCCTCAAAGCGGGAGGGCCCCACGAGCAGTACTTC. The whole variable domain, remainder taken from reference TRBV28 and TRBJ2-7, is DVKVTQSSRYLVKRTGEKVFLECVQDMDHENMFWYRQDPGLGLRLIYFSYDVKMKEKGDIPEGYSVSREKKERFSLILESASTNQTSMYLCASSLSLKAGGPHEQYFGPGTRLTVT.

The chain couples TRBV6-1 to TRBJ2-5, with TRBD2 matching over 15 bases. After removal of 8 bases from V and 5 bases from J, the junction contained 6 bases not matched to a gene. Germline CDR1 and CDR2: MNHNS and SASEGT. The CDR3 runs 15 residues. The CDR3 DNA is TGTGCCAGCCTAGGACTAGCGGGAGGGGTCGAGACCCAGTACTTC. Translation: CASLGLAGGVETQYF.